This TCR beta chain was observed in a study of cytomegalovirus exposure and HLA in healthy donors. Whole-study results and caveats: A missense variant in DCLRE1C was later tied to TCR beta V- and J-gene trimming.

Germline V gene sequence: CDR1 SGHRS, CDR2 YFSETQ. CDR3 length: 16 residues. The germline V and J ends were trimmed by 0 bases and 7 bases, with 19 bases remaining between them. This clone was seen only a few times. The antigen remains undetermined. This PCR relied on a set of 60 Vbeta primers and 13 Jbeta primers. The protocol was immunoSEQ multiplex PCR, while the TCRdb copy is restricted to in-frame clones and leaves out a portion. In the table there are approximately 100,000 clones, 60% to 85% of which are singletons. The chain recombines TRBV5-1 with TRBJ2-5, with a possible D match to TRBD2 (5 bases). The sequencing sample was made of PBMCs. The receptor's source is a woman between 35 and 50 years old in good health and CMV-seropositive. CDR3 nucleotides: TGCGCCAGCAGCTTGGATCCGGGAATTAGAACATGGACCCAGTACTTC. Translating gives CASSLDPGIRTWTQYF.